This T cell receptor beta chain was obtained from a study of T cells in women clearing cervical HPV infection. Study summary: Case blood was drawn when the lesion was first found; control blood after infection became undetectable. With HLA typing for only a few women, HLA confounding remains possible. Study-level points and caveats: TRBV6-7 relative abundance averaged about 0.11% in cases and 0.15% to 0.2% in controls. Effector/memory and HPV-specific T cells were not isolated, and association timing is unknown.

To note about this clone: Antigen unknown. The sequence runs out 3 residues before the end of the CDR3; the remainder is reconstructed from the germline J gene.

The CDR3 spans 15 residues. With 5 bases removed from V and 2 bases from J, the gap between germline ends came to 16 bases. CDR1 is SNHLY, CDR2 FYNNEI, per germline. The method was immunoSEQ multiplex PCR; TCRdb's version includes in-frame clones alone and lacks a portion of them. Here the sample table reports under 45,000 clones. V usage is TRBV2 and J usage is TRBJ2-7; TRBD2 is a possible D gene (7 bases). Sequencing was done on a sample of blood buffy coat. The receptor's source is a woman between 18 and 69 years old with a cervical HPV16 infection that either progressed to CIN3+ or cleared (not recorded which). The CDR3 loop is CASSPSQGGTYEQYF. The sequenced CDR3 bases are TGTGCCAGCAGTCCCTCACAGGGAGGGACCTACGAG.